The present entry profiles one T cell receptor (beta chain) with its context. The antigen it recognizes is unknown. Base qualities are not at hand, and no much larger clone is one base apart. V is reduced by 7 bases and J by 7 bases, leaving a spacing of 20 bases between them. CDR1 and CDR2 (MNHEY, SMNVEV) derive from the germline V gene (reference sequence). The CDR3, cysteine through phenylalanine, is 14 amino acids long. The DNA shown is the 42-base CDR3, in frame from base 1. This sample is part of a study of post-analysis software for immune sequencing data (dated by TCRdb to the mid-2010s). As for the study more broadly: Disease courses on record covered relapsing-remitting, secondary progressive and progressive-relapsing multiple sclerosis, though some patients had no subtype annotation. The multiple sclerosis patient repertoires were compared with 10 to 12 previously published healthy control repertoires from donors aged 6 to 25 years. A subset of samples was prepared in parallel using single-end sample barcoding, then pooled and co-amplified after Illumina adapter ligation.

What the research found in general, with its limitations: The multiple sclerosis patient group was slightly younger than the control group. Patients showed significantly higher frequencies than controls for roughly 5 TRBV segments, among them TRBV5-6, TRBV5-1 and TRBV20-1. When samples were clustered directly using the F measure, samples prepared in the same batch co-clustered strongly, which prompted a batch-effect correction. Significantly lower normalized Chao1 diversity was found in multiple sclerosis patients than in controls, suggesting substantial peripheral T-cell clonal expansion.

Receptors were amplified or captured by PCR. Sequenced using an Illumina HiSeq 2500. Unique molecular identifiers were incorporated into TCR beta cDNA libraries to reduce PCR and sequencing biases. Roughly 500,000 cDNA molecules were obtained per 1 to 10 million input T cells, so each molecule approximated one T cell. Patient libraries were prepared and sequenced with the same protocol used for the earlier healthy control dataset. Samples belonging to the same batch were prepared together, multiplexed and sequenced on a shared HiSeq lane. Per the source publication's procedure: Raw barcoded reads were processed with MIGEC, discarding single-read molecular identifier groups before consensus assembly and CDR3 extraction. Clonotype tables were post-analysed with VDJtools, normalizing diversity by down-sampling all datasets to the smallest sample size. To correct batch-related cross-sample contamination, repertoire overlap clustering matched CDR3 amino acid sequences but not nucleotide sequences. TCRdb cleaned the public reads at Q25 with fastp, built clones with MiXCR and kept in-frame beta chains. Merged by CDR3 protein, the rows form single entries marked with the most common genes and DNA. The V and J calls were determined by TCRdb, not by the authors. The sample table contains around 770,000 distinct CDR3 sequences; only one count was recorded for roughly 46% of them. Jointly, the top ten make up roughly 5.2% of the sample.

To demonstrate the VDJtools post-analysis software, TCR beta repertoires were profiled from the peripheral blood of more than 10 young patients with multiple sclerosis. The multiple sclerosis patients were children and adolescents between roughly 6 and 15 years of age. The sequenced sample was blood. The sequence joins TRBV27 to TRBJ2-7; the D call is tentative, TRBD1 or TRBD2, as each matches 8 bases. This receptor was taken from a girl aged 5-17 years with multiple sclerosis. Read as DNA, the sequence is TGTGCCAGCACCCCAGGGGGCGGGGGGAATGAGCAGTACTTC. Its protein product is CASTPGGGGNEQYF.